This record looks at one TCR beta chain sequence and its context. The identical CDR3 is also encoded by other nucleotide sequences in the sample. This entry is derived from a study of OX40 agonist ivuxolimab in advanced cancers. In germline, CDR1 is MNHEY, CDR2 SVGAGI. This CDR3 has 12 amino acids. V lost 4 bases, J lost 4 bases, and 8 bases lay in between. Blood samples were obtained at baseline, cycle 4 day 1, and cycle 7 day 1. Data came from immunoSEQ multiplex PCR; TCRdb stores just in-frame clones and leaves some out. In the table there are tens of thousands of clones, roughly nine tenths of which are singletons.

This TCR was recovered from an adult with an advanced solid tumor such as melanoma, head and neck, liver or kidney cancer. V usage is TRBV6-5 and J usage is TRBJ2-7, with D possibly matching TRBD2 (5 bases). Sequenced material: CD4+ or CD8+ T cells sorted from blood, taken in a trial of the OX40 agonist ivuxolimab. The CDR3, as DNA: TGTGCCAGCAGTTTAAGCGGTTACGAGCAGTACTTC. It encodes CASSLSGYEQYF.